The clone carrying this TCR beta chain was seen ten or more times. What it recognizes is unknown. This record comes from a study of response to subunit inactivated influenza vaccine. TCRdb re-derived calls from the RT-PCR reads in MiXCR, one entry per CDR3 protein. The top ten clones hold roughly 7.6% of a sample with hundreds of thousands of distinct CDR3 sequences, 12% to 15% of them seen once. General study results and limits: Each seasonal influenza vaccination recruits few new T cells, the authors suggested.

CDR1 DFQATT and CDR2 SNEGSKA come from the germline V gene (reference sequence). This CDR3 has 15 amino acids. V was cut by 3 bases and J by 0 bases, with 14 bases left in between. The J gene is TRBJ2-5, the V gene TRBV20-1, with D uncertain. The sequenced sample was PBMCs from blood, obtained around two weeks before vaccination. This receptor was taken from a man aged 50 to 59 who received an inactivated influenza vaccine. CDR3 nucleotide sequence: TGCAGTGCTAGTAGCTCCCTGAGAAACCAAGAGACCCAGTACTTC. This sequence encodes CSASSSLRNQETQYF.